This passage covers 32 T cell receptor beta chains from one sample sequenced in a study of blood T cell repertoires in COVID-19. The data were produced by immunoSEQ multiplex PCR, yet TCRdb's version contains in-frame clones alone and is incomplete. Here the sample spans fewer than 200,000 clones, approximately 87% being singletons. The specimen was peripheral blood. The receptor source for this set is a woman between 18 and 29 years old who had recovered from COVID-19.

This chain connects TRBV2 to TRBJ1-2; 7 positions agree with TRBD1. CDR3 length: 15 amino acids. Germline loops: CDR1 SNHLY, CDR2 FYNNEI. J gave up 4 bases and V 6 bases, and 11 bases lay outside the gene matches. As DNA, the CDR3 is TGTGCCAGCAGGCCCCGACAGGGCCGTGGCTATGGCTACACCTTC. Protein: CASRPRQGRGYGYTF.

This clone was recorded only once. The rearrangement uses TRBV18 and TRBJ1-1; the D is unclear. This CDR3 is 11 amino acids long. Per germline, CDR1 KGHSH and CDR2 LQKENI. V lost 6 bases, J lost 6 bases, and 8 bases lay in between. The DNA of the CDR3 is TGTGCCAGCTCCGCGGTCGCTGAAGCTTTCTTT. This encodes CASSAVAEAFF.

The chain is built from TRBV6-2 or TRBV6-3 and TRBJ1-2; D not certain. Germline CDR1 is MNHEY and CDR2 is SVGEGT. The CDR3 has 15 amino acids. Trimming cost V 6 bases and J 0 bases, with 14 bases left between them. CDR3 sequence reads: CASSSSVGPNYGYTF. The DNA for the CDR3 is TGTGCCAGCAGCTCCTCCGTGGGCCCTAACTATGGCTACACCTTC.

The V and J genes are TRBV5-1 and TRBJ2-3, with 7 positions matching TRBD2. Germline V gene sequence: CDR1 SGHRS, CDR2 YFSETQ. The CDR3 runs 17 residues. Trimming cost V 1 base and J 5 bases; bases outside gene matches: 13. CDR3 in amino acids: CASSLRVVGGPGDTQYF. CDR3 DNA: TGCGCCAGCAGCTTGCGGGTCGTGGGAGGGCCGGGAGATACGCAGTATTTT.

The gene calls are TRBV7-9 and TRBJ2-3, with 8 positions matching TRBD2. J was trimmed by 6 bases and V by 4 bases; bases with no gene match: 3. The CDR3 has 13 amino acids. CDR1 and CDR2 from the germline V gene are SEHNR and FQNEAQ (reference sequence). This CDR3 reads CASSSAGADTQYF. The CDR3 bases are TGTGCCAGCAGCTCAGCGGGAGCGGATACGCAGTATTTT.

The rearrangement uses TRBV7-2 and TRBJ2-3; 16 nucleotides line up with TRBD2. With 6 bases clipped from V and 5 bases from J, the junction kept 5 bases outside the gene matches. The length of the CDR3 is 16 residues. Germline assignment: CDR1 SGHTA and CDR2 FQGNSA. In DNA form, the CDR3 reads TGTGCCAGCAGTATGGGACTAGCGGGGGGGGAAGATACGCAGTATTTT. Protein: CASSMGLAGGEDTQYF.

This sequence joins TRBV20-1 and TRBJ2-7; maybe TRBD2 (7 bases). There are 14 residues in the CDR3. Per germline, CDR1 DFQATT and CDR2 SNEGSKA (reference sequence). Trimming stripped 3 bases from V and 3 bases from J, with 15 bases between. CDR3 sequence reads: CSASRGGELYEQYF. In DNA, the CDR3 is TGCAGTGCTAGTCGCGGGGGCGAGCTCTACGAGCAGTACTTC.

V and J are TRBV20-1 and TRBJ1-5; D call uncertain. CDR3 size: 15 residues. V was cut by 3 bases and J by 0 bases, with 12 bases left in between. Germline V CDR1 and CDR2: DFQATT, SNEGSKA (reference sequence). The CDR3 coding sequence is TGCAGTGCTAGTTCCGGCAGGTATAGCAATCAGCCCCAGCATTTT. Protein sequence: CSASSGRYSNQPQHF.

This rearrangement joins TRBV6-4 to TRBJ2-3; 9 positions agree with TRBD1. CDR1 MRHNA and CDR2 SNTAGT come from the germline V gene. V gave up 2 bases and J gave up 3 bases; unmatched junction bases: 0. CDR3 length equals 14 residues. This chain's CDR3 is CASSDGTGTDTQYF. In DNA, the CDR3 is TGTGCCAGCAGTGACGGGACAGGGACAGATACGCAGTATTTT.

CDR3 bases: TGCGCCAGCAGCGGGCGGGTGCTAGCCAAAAACATTCAGTACTTC. Translation: CASSGRVLAKNIQYF. The chain combines TRBV10-1 with TRBJ2-4, with a weak D call TRBD2 (5 bases). The V gene's germline CDR1 is WNHNN and CDR2 SYGVQD (reference sequence). Trimming took 6 bases from V and 0 from J, leaving 12 bases between them. CDR3 length equals 15 residues.

V is TRBV7-6 and J is TRBJ1-3; 7 bases align to TRBD1. V shed 1 base and J 0 bases; nucleotides not matched to a gene: 12. The CDR3 consists of 19 residues. The V gene's germline CDR1 is SGHVS and CDR2 FNYEAQ. CDR3 protein: CASSLERGQGQLSGNTIYF. The CDR3 region has the DNA TGTGCCAGCAGCTTAGAAAGGGGGCAGGGCCAACTCTCTGGAAACACCATATATTTT.

The CDR3, as DNA: TGTGCCAGCAGCTTGGTGGCTAGTGAGCAGTACGTC. Translating it yields CASSLVASEQYV. The rearrangement uses TRBV5-8 and TRBJ2-7; D gene unclear. The CDR3 consists of 12 residues. CDR1 is SGHTS and CDR2 is YDEGEE in the germline V gene. Trimming left V 0 bases short and J 7 bases short, with 8 bases between.

The chain couples TRBV5-1 to TRBJ2-7; TRBD1 agrees at 7 bases. The V segment lost 4 bases and the J segment 1 base; nucleotides outside the gene matches: 11. CDR3 length equals 16 residues. Germline CDR1 and CDR2: SGHRS and YFSETQ. The CDR3 spells CASSEPPGQSSYEQYF. CDR3 nucleotides: TGCGCCAGCAGCGAACCACCGGGACAGAGTTCCTACGAGCAGTACTTC.

The V and J genes are TRBV6-5 and TRBJ1-2; D unclear. Germline assignment: CDR1 MNHEY and CDR2 SVGAGI. The V and J ends lost 5 bases and 5 bases respectively, with 12 bases between them. This CDR3 region has 13 residues. CDR3 residues: CASSPGPSYGYTF. The CDR3 coding sequence is TGTGCCAGCAGTCCAGGCCCGAGTTATGGCTACACCTTC.

The chain joins TRBV6-2 or TRBV6-3 to TRBJ1-5; no reliable D call. Trimming stripped 4 bases from V and 0 bases from J, with 25 bases between. The CDR3 consists of 20 residues. Germline V CDR1 and CDR2: MNHEY, SVGEGT. The CDR3 region is CASSFAPSPHRISSNQPQHF. The CDR3 DNA sequence: TGTGCCAGCAGTTTCGCCCCTTCTCCCCACAGAATCTCTAGCAATCAGCCCCAGCATTTT.

The chain carries TRBV9 and TRBJ2-2, with D tentatively TRBD2 (5 bases). The CDR3 is 14 residues long. CDR1 is SGDLS and CDR2 is YYNGEE in the germline V gene. Trimming took off 3 bases at V and 7 bases at J, with 13 bases between the two ends. The CDR3 region has the DNA TGTGCCAGCAGCGCCCCAGGAGGTGGCGGGGAGCTGTTTTTT. This translates into CASSAPGGGGELFF.

The V and J genes are TRBV5-4 and TRBJ2-1; 7 bases are shared with TRBD2. The V segment lost 0 bases and the J segment 9 bases; nucleotides outside the gene matches: 6. The CDR3 runs to 14 residues. CDR1 is SGHNT and CDR2 is YYREEE in the germline V gene (reference sequence). The CDR3 DNA sequence: TGTGCCAGCAGCTTGGATGGCGGGGGTACTGAGCAGTTCTTC. Protein sequence: CASSLDGGGTEQFF. Based on the CDR3 plus reference TRBV5-4 and TRBJ2-1, the full variable domain is ETGVTQSPTHLIKTRGQQVTLRCSSQSGHNTVSWYQQALGQGPQFIFQYYREEENGRGNFPPRFSGLQFPNYSSELNVNALELDDSALYLCASSLDGGGTEQFFGPGTRLTVL.

The chain links TRBV13 to TRBJ2-7; D is ambiguous. The V end was cut by 3 bases, the J end by 3 bases, with 12 bases between. The CDR3 has 14 amino acids. Germline assignment: CDR1 PRHDT and CDR2 FYEKMQ (reference sequence). The CDR3 protein is CASSFKGGYYEQYF. The DNA for the CDR3 is TGTGCCAGCAGCTTTAAAGGCGGCTACTACGAGCAGTACTTC.

The J gene is TRBJ1-1, the V gene TRBV30; perhaps TRBD1 as D (5 bases). The V gene's germline CDR1 is GTSNPN and CDR2 SVGIG (reference sequence). This CDR3 contains 13 residues. Between the trimmed V and J ends, which lost 0 bases and 11 bases, there was a span of 16 bases. The CDR3 DNA follows: TGTGCCTGGAGTGTACTGGGGCAGTTTGAGGCTTTCTTT. Protein: CAWSVLGQFEAFF. The variable domain in full, completed from reference TRBV30 and TRBJ1-1, reads SQTIHQWPATLVQPVGSPLSLECTVEGTSNPNLYWYRQAAGRGLQLLFYSVGIGQISSEVPQNLSASRPQDRQFILSSKKLLLSDSGFYLCAWSVLGQFEAFFGQGTRLTVV.

This clone was counted once. This chain uses TRBV24-1 with TRBJ2-5, with 7 bases matching TRBD1. The V segment lost 4 bases and the J segment 3 bases; nucleotides outside the gene matches: 4. Germline loops: CDR1 KGHDR, CDR2 SFDVKD. CDR3 length equals 14 residues. CDR3 loop: CATSDPGTEETQYF. The CDR3 region has the DNA TGTGCCACCAGTGACCCTGGGACAGAAGAGACCCAGTACTTC.

This chain joins TRBV11-2 and TRBJ1-2; D is perhaps TRBD1 (6 bases). Between the trimmed V and J ends, which lost 0 bases and 4 bases, there was a span of 9 bases. CDR3 size: 14 residues. Germline V CDR1 and CDR2: SGHAT, FQNNGV. CDR3 in DNA: TGTGCCAGCAGCTTAGAAGGGGGGGTCTATGGCTACACCTTC. Translating it yields CASSLEGGVYGYTF.

V gene TRBV4-3 combines with J gene TRBJ1-2; D not resolved. Per the germline V gene, CDR1 is LGHNA and CDR2 is YSLEER. Trimming cost V 0 bases and J 5 bases, with 16 bases left between them. The CDR3 totals 16 residues. The CDR3, as DNA: TGCGCCAGCAGCCAAGATTCTCTAGGCTCGATTTATGGCTACACCTTC. Translating it yields CASSQDSLGSIYGYTF.

The V and J genes are TRBV4-3 and TRBJ2-5; possible D gene TRBD1, 6 bases. Germline CDR1 is LGHNA and CDR2 is YSLEER. The CDR3 is 19 amino acids. V dropped 0 bases and J dropped 5 bases, with 25 bases sitting between them. For the CDR3, the DNA is TGCGCCAGCAGCCAAGATCTTTTTAATTTTGCAGGGGACAAGGAGACCCAGTACTTC. Translated, it gives CASSQDLFNFAGDKETQYF.

The chain uses TRBV21-1 and TRBJ1-6. TRBV21-1 is described as a pseudogene. The CDR3 covers 15 residues. The DNA of the CDR3 is TGTGCCAGCAGCAAGGCGGCCGCCTATAATTCACCCCTCCACTTT. Encoded protein: CASSKAAAYNSPLHF.

CDR3 amino acids: CASSPGQLVEQFF. CDR3 nucleotide sequence: TGTGCCAGCAGCCCGGGACAGCTCGTGGAGCAGTTCTTC. The genes are TRBV27 and TRBJ2-1; 7 bases line up with TRBD1. The CDR3 sequence is 13 residues long. The junction had 9 bases not matched to a gene; V was cut back by 6 bases and J by 10 bases. The germline gives CDR1 MNHEY, CDR2 SMNVEV (reference sequence).

The rearrangement joins TRBV27 to TRBJ2-7; possible D gene TRBD2, 6 bases. V gave up 5 bases and J gave up 5 bases, with 13 bases separating them. The CDR3 is made up of 13 amino acids. Per the germline V gene, CDR1 is MNHEY and CDR2 is SMNVEV (reference sequence). In DNA form, the CDR3 reads TGTGCCAGCAGTCGTGGAGGGGTGGACGAGCAGTACTTC. Translating it yields CASSRGGVDEQYF.

The rearrangement links TRBV9 to TRBJ1-2, with TRBD1 as a possible D gene (5 bases). This CDR3 comprises 15 residues. Germline V CDR1 and CDR2: SGDLS, YYNGEE. V was shortened by 0 bases and J by 1 base, with 10 bases between the two germline ends. The CDR3 bases are TGTGCCAGCAGCGTAGAAGTAGGGGTTAACTATGGCTACACCTTC. Encoded protein: CASSVEVGVNYGYTF.

This clone has just one count. V and J are TRBV19 and TRBJ2-1, with TRBD1 matching over 8 bases. The CDR3 is 15 amino acids. CDR1 and CDR2 from the germline V gene are LNHDA and SQIVND (reference sequence). Trimming removed 5 bases from V and 2 bases from J; junction bases left unmatched: 5. This chain's CDR3 is CASSVQGQAYNEQFF. Here the CDR3 DNA reads TGTGCCAGTAGTGTGCAGGGACAGGCCTACAATGAGCAGTTCTTC.

The chain employs TRBV21-1 and TRBJ2-3; TRBD2, the table's D call, was not compared with the DNA. TRBV21-1 is described as a pseudogene. The CDR3 is 15 residues long. CDR3 nucleotides: TGTGCCAGCAGCAAAGCATCCGGACTCACAGATACGCAGTATTTT. Amino acid sequence: CASSKASGLTDTQYF.

This clone has a single count. The chain recombines TRBV6-5 with TRBJ2-2, with TRBD2 matching 14 bases. Trimming took 8 bases from V and 7 from J; bases not matched to a gene: 0. Germline assignment: CDR1 MNHEY and CDR2 SVGAGI. The CDR3 runs 13 residues. The CDR3 DNA reads TGTGCCAGCGGGACTAGCGGGGGCGGGGAGCTGTTTTTT. As protein: CASGTSGGGELFF.

The chain employs TRBV6-2 or TRBV6-3 and TRBJ2-3; 8 bases map to TRBD2. CDR3 length: 16 amino acids. In germline, CDR1 is MNHEY, CDR2 SVGEGT. V dropped 4 bases and J dropped 2; count of bases not matched to a gene: 8. The CDR3 DNA reads TGTGCCAGCAGTTTCCACCGCGGGGGGTTCACAGATACGCAGTATTTT. Translated: CASSFHRGGFTDTQYF.

The chain carries TRBV29-1 and TRBJ1-1; 8 nucleotides agree with TRBD1. Germline trimming cut 7 bases from V and 4 bases from J; bases unmatched to any gene: 8. The CDR3 runs 13 residues. CDR1 is SQVTM, CDR2 ANQGSEA, per germline. DNA for the CDR3: TGCAGCGCGATCGGACAGGGAGTCACTGAAGCTTTCTTT. Protein: CSAIGQGVTEAFF.